Below are 5 T cell receptor beta chains sequenced from a single sample in a study of blood T cell repertoires in COVID-19 (dated by TCRdb to 2019 to 2021). The protocol used for the library was the immunoSEQ multiplex PCR assay. TCRdb obtained this table from immuneACCESS and retained in-frame rearrangements with V and J assigned. These tables miss some clones; where compared with another copy, unresolved V genes account for less than half of the shortfall, and the remainder is unexplained. The sample profile shows about 56,000 clones; approximately 81% of them were found once. The ten largest clones add up to 10% to 15% of the sample. Material for sequencing was peripheral blood. Every receptor here comes from a woman over 75 with acute or convalescent COVID-19.

The rearrangement joins TRBV12-3 or TRBV12-4 to TRBJ1-2; no clear D. The CDR3 totals 12 residues. The ends were cut back, 6 bases at V and 7 bases at J, with 12 bases in the middle. CDR3 amino acids: CASSLPISGYTF. In DNA, the CDR3 is TGTGCCAGCAGCCTACCAATCTCTGGCTACACCTTC.

V is TRBV3-1 (or the pseudogene TRBV3-2) and J is TRBJ2-1; 10 bases fit TRBD1. Germline V gives CDR1 LGHDT, CDR2 YNNKEL (reference sequence). This CDR3 contains 16 residues. Trimming took 4 bases from V and 4 from J; bases not matched to a gene: 7. The CDR3 DNA is TGTGCCAGCAGCCGTCAAGACAGGGGGCCTTACAATGAGCAGTTCTTC. It is translated as CASSRQDRGPYNEQFF.

The CDR3 DNA reads as TGCAGCGTTGAGCAGGGGGTGTATACTGAAGCTTTCTTT. Translation gives CSVEQGVYTEAFF. J is TRBJ1-1 and V is TRBV29-1, with 7 bases fitting TRBD1. Germline lookup yields CDR1 SQVTM and CDR2 ANQGSEA. Trimming took 3 bases from V and 5 from J; bases not matched to a gene: 6. The length of the CDR3 is 13 residues.

CDR3 amino acids: CAISTGVGETQYF. The CDR3 DNA sequence: TGTGCCATCTCGACAGGGGTGGGAGAGACCCAGTACTTC. J is TRBJ2-5 and V is TRBV10-3; 8 bases agree with TRBD1. In germline, CDR1 is ENHRY, CDR2 SYGVKD. V lost 8 bases, J lost 4 bases, and 6 bases stayed unmatched. The CDR3 is 13 amino acids.

The genes are TRBV11-1 and TRBJ2-7, with D possibly TRBD1 on 5 matching bases. This CDR3 is 12 amino acids long. Trimming removed 8 bases from V and 0 bases from J, with 8 bases in between. The germline CDR1 and CDR2 sequences are SGHAT and FQDESV (reference sequence). CDR3 residues: CASSTDSYEQYF. The CDR3 DNA sequence: TGTGCCAGCTCGACAGACTCCTACGAGCAGTACTTC.